The 30 T cell receptor beta chains below all came from one sample that was sequenced in a study of CD8 T cells in Susac syndrome. RNA amounts of about 0.5 to 1 ug underwent reverse transcription with random hexamers. TCRdb ran MiXCR on the immunoSEQ multiplex PCR reads and lists one entry per CDR3 protein. Of around 79,000 distinct CDR3 sequences detected, around 94% appear once; the ten largest clones hold 0.52%. The sample taken for sequencing was CD8+ T cells from PBMCs. The origin of the receptors is a human donor with Susac syndrome.

This chain links TRBV7-8 with TRBJ2-2; 7 bases line up with TRBD2. The trim removed 7 bases at V and 1 base at J, leaving 9 bases unmatched. This CDR3 region has 16 residues. The V gene's germline CDR1 is SGHVS and CDR2 FQNEAQ. This CDR3 is CASIEKRGMNTGELFF. The DNA of the CDR3 is TGTGCCAGCATCGAAAAGCGGGGAATGAACACCGGGGAGCTGTTTTTT.

The genes are TRBV7-2 and TRBJ2-5; no firm D call. Germline V gives CDR1 SGHTA, CDR2 FQGNSA. CDR3 size: 14 residues. V lost 5 bases and J 2 bases, leaving 12 bases between the germline ends. The CDR3 coding sequence is TGTGCCAGCAGCCCCTCCGGAGCTCAAGAGACCCAGTACTTC. Amino acids: CASSPSGAQETQYF.

In DNA form, the CDR3 reads TGTGCCAGCAGCTTACAGGGGGGAGGTCTCTCCTACGAGCAGTACTTC. Amino acid sequence: CASSLQGGGLSYEQYF. The chain combines TRBV11-2 with TRBJ2-7, with D perhaps matching TRBD1 (7 bases). Looked up from germline, CDR1 is SGHAT and CDR2 is FQNNGV. This CDR3 is built from 16 residues. The ends were cut back, 2 bases at V and 0 bases at J, with 14 bases in the middle.

This chain joins TRBV19 and TRBJ2-1, with D possibly matching TRBD1 (6 bases). Deletions cut 1 base from V and 7 bases from J, with 8 bases between. Looked up from germline, CDR1 is LNHDA and CDR2 is SQIVND (reference sequence). The CDR3 spans 13 residues. CDR3 protein: CASSIGGGNEQFF. The CDR3 region has the DNA TGTGCCAGTAGTATAGGAGGGGGAAATGAGCAGTTCTTC.

J is TRBJ2-1 and V is TRBV10-3; perhaps TRBD2 as D (5 bases). Trimming cost V 3 bases and J 8 bases, with 11 bases left between them. The CDR3 is 13 residues long. The V gene's germline CDR1 is ENHRY and CDR2 SYGVKD. The CDR3 reads CAISEKWGDEQFF. Written as DNA, the CDR3 is TGTGCCATCAGTGAAAAGTGGGGAGATGAGCAGTTCTTC.

The chain combines TRBV13 with TRBJ2-7; D ambiguous. V gave up 2 bases and J gave up 7 bases, with 6 bases separating them. CDR3 length: 11 residues. CDR1 is PRHDT, CDR2 FYEKMQ, per germline (reference sequence). The DNA for the CDR3 is TGTGCCAGCAGCTTAAGACGGGAGCAGTACTTC. Protein: CASSLRREQYF. The full variable domain, its missing parts supplied by reference TRBV13 and TRBJ2-7, is AAGVIQSPRHLIKEKRETATLKCYPIPRHDTVYWYQQGPGQDPQFLISFYEKMQSDKGSIPDRFSAQQFSDYHSELNMSSLELGDSALYFCASSLRREQYFGPGTRLTVT.

This chain connects TRBV20-1 to TRBJ2-7; 7 nucleotides align to TRBD1. This CDR3 region has 14 residues. Germline lookup yields CDR1 DFQATT and CDR2 SNEGSKA (reference sequence). The V segment lost 3 bases and the J segment 2 bases; nucleotides outside the gene matches: 7. The CDR3 DNA follows: TGCAGTGCTAGGGACGGGACAGCGACCTACGAGCAGTACTTC. The encoded protein is CSARDGTATYEQYF.

This chain links TRBV6-5 with TRBJ2-7, with TRBD1 matching over 7 bases. Germline CDR1 reads MNHEY; CDR2 reads SVGAGI. Trimming took 2 bases from V and 3 from J; bases not matched to a gene: 7. The length of the CDR3 is 15 residues. CDR3 residues: CASSYGTAFFYEQYF. The CDR3 DNA is TGTGCCAGCAGTTACGGGACAGCCTTCTTCTACGAGCAGTACTTC.

The chain recombines TRBV20-1 with TRBJ2-7; the D call may be TRBD1 or TRBD2 (5 bases each). With 3 bases removed from V and 6 bases from J, the gap between germline ends came to 36 bases. Germline values: CDR1 DFQATT, CDR2 SNEGSKA (reference sequence). There are 20 residues in the CDR3. The DNA for the CDR3 is TGCAGTGCTAGGGACAACCAGGTCATAAGGCAACAGGCAACGGGGAGCGAGCAGTACTTC. Amino acids: CSARDNQVIRQQATGSEQYF.

The V gene is TRBV2, the J gene TRBJ1-2; D is unclear. This CDR3 has 10 residues. V lost 7 bases and J lost 4, with 4 bases in between. Germline assignment: CDR1 SNHLY and CDR2 FYNNEI. In nucleotides, the CDR3 is TGTGCCAGCAAGAGCTATGGCTACACCTTC. Translation gives CASKSYGYTF.

This rearrangement joins TRBV7-6 to TRBJ1-1; TRBD1 might be the D (6 bases). This CDR3 has 15 amino acids. The V gene lost 5 bases and the J gene lost 5 bases, with 18 bases spanning the gap. Germline values: CDR1 SGHVS, CDR2 FNYEAQ. The CDR3 region is CASSRREGRGTEAFF. For the CDR3, the DNA is TGTGCCAGCAGCCGACGGGAAGGGAGGGGGACTGAAGCTTTCTTT.

The chain employs TRBV27 and TRBJ2-4; maybe TRBD1 (6 bases). Germline CDR1 MNHEY, CDR2 SMNVEV (reference sequence). The germline V and J ends were trimmed by 6 bases and 9 bases, with 15 bases remaining between them. The CDR3 runs to 13 residues. The CDR3 nucleotides are TGTGCCAGCAGATTGGGGGCCGGAGGCATTCAGTACTTC. Translation: CASRLGAGGIQYF.

The V call is TRBV12-5, the J call TRBJ2-5, with 10 positions matching TRBD1. The V gene's germline CDR1 is LGHNT and CDR2 FRNRAP. The CDR3 spans 16 residues. Losses at the gene ends were 4 bases for V and 3 bases for J; bases not matched to a gene: 8. DNA of the CDR3: TGTGCTAGTGGTTCCCTCCCTGGGACAGGGGAAGAGACCCAGTACTTC. Its translation is CASGSLPGTGEETQYF.

The chain carries TRBV28 and TRBJ2-7; the match to TRBD1 covers 9 bases. V lost 7 bases, J lost 1 base, and 14 bases stayed unmatched. The V gene's germline CDR1 is MDHEN and CDR2 SYDVKM. There are 17 residues in the CDR3. This chain's CDR3 is CASTRTLHRGLSYEQYF. The DNA of the CDR3 is TGTGCCAGCACCCGAACTTTGCACAGGGGGCTATCCTACGAGCAGTACTTC.

The genes are TRBV27 and TRBJ2-1, with 9 nucleotides matching TRBD2. This CDR3 is 14 amino acids long. After removal of 6 bases from V and 8 bases from J, the junction contained 8 bases not matched to a gene. CDR1 is MNHEY and CDR2 is SMNVEV in the germline V gene (reference sequence). CDR3 protein: CASRRGGGGDEQFF. The CDR3 region has the DNA TGTGCCAGCAGACGGGGCGGGGGGGGCGATGAGCAGTTCTTC.

CDR3 in DNA: TGTGCCAGCAGCAAGACAGGGGGCAATGGCTACACCTTC. Residues: CASSKTGGNGYTF. This chain joins TRBV12-3 or TRBV12-4 and TRBJ1-2; 10 nucleotides line up with TRBD1. The junction had 4 bases not matched to a gene; V was cut back by 6 bases and J by 6 bases. The CDR3 length is 13 residues.

J is TRBJ1-1 and V is TRBV27; maybe TRBD1 (6 bases). There are 14 residues in the CDR3. Deletions cut 2 bases from V and 3 bases from J, with 10 bases between. The V gene's germline CDR1 is MNHEY and CDR2 SMNVEV (reference sequence). The CDR3 spells CASSLPGADTEAFF. The CDR3 DNA is TGTGCCAGCAGTTTACCGGGGGCGGACACTGAAGCTTTCTTT.

The rearrangement joins TRBV7-2 to TRBJ2-5; 8 bases agree with TRBD2. The germline V gene encodes CDR1 SGHTA and CDR2 FQGNSA. This CDR3 spans 16 amino acids. Trimming removed 0 bases from V and 5 bases from J; junction bases left unmatched: 8. The DNA of the CDR3 is TGTGCCAGCAGCTTAGCCTACGGGGGGGCAAAGGAGACCCAGTACTTC. Its protein is CASSLAYGGAKETQYF.

This chain uses TRBV28 with TRBJ2-5, with 7 bases that match TRBD2. CDR1 and CDR2 (germline): MDHEN, SYDVKM. After removal of 8 bases from V and 4 bases from J, the junction contained 7 bases not matched to a gene. CDR3 length: 13 residues. CDR3 DNA: TGTGCCAGCCGTCGGACGGGGGGAGAGACCCAGTACTTC. Amino acids: CASRRTGGETQYF.

The chain links TRBV7-9 to TRBJ2-7, with D hard to call. Germline CDR1 and CDR2: SEHNR and FQNEAQ (reference sequence). The V end was cut by 4 bases, the J end by 5 bases, with 12 bases between. The CDR3 consists of 13 residues. The CDR3 sequence is CASSSDGSHEQYF. For the CDR3, the DNA is TGTGCCAGCAGCTCGGACGGTTCCCACGAGCAGTACTTC.

The chain is built from TRBV9 and TRBJ1-1; 7 nucleotides line up with TRBD1. Germline loops: CDR1 SGDLS, CDR2 YYNGEE. After removal of 3 bases from V and 7 bases from J, the junction contained 12 bases not matched to a gene. The CDR3 consists of 15 residues. The CDR3 bases are TGTGCCAGCAGCGCCACCACAGGGGCGCACAATGAAGCTTTCTTT. This encodes CASSATTGAHNEAFF.

This chain connects TRBV30 to TRBJ2-3; 7 bases fit TRBD1. This CDR3 is built from 14 residues. V was pared by 2 bases and J by 5 bases, with 7 bases of the junction left unmatched. Germline-derived CDR1 and CDR2 are GTSNPN and SVGIG (reference sequence). CDR3 protein: CAWSIGAGGDTQYF. CDR3 nucleotides: TGTGCCTGGAGTATAGGGGCAGGGGGAGATACGCAGTATTTT.

The gene calls are TRBV20-1 and TRBJ1-2; D remains ambiguous. Germline V gene data show CDR1 as DFQATT and CDR2 as SNEGSKA (reference sequence). V shed 1 base and J shed 7 bases, with 13 bases lying between them. CDR3 length: 13 amino acids. The CDR3 reads CSARVDVMGGYTF. The CDR3 nucleotides are TGCAGTGCTAGAGTTGATGTAATGGGTGGCTACACCTTC.

The V gene is TRBV7-9, the J gene TRBJ2-2; tentatively, D is TRBD1 (6 bases). The CDR3 consists of 13 residues. Trimming removed 11 bases from V and 2 bases from J, with 12 bases in between. Germline V gives CDR1 SEHNR, CDR2 FQNEAQ (reference sequence). CDR3 in DNA: TGTGCCCCCGGGGACACCAACACCGGGGAGCTGTTTTTT. It translates to CAPGDTNTGELFF.

The genes are TRBV2 and TRBJ2-5; D might be TRBD2 (5 bases). V was clipped by 11 bases and J by 5 bases, with 12 bases between them. The CDR3 contains 11 residues. Per the germline V gene, CDR1 is SNHLY and CDR2 is FYNNEI. CDR3 region: CAGLAAETQYF. DNA for the CDR3: TGTGCCGGTCTAGCAGCGGAGACCCAGTACTTC.

This chain links TRBV7-8 with TRBJ2-5, with D unresolved. The CDR3 spans 15 residues. Germline V gives CDR1 SGHVS, CDR2 FQNEAQ. Trimming removed 1 base from V and 1 base from J, with 10 bases in between. CDR3 protein: CASSLGYPTQETQYF. The CDR3 nucleotides are TGTGCCAGCAGCTTAGGGTACCCAACCCAAGAGACCCAGTACTTC.

The rearrangement joins TRBV5-4 to TRBJ2-5, with a possible D match to TRBD1 (6 bases). V lost 0 bases and J lost 4, with 13 bases in between. CDR3 size: 15 residues. Germline V gene sequence: CDR1 SGHNT, CDR2 YYREEE (reference sequence). CDR3 DNA: TGTGCCAGCAGCTTGGCCTGGGGGCGGGCAGAGACCCAGTACTTC. It encodes CASSLAWGRAETQYF.

This clonotype came up once. CDR3 sequence (DNA): TGTGCCAGCAGTACCCTACCCCTCATATACAGGGGGCGATACACCTTC. It codes for CASSTLPLIYRGRYTF. The chain couples TRBV25-1 to TRBJ1-2; 9 bases are shared with TRBD1. V lost 5 bases, J lost 11 bases, and 18 bases stayed unmatched. The CDR3 consists of 16 residues. Germline V CDR1 and CDR2: MGHDK, SYGVNS.

This sequence joins TRBV5-6 and TRBJ1-6; 7 bases match TRBD1. Looked up from germline, CDR1 is SGHDT and CDR2 is YYEEEE. V gave up 4 bases and J gave up 7 bases; unmatched junction bases: 5. The CDR3 covers 14 residues. The chain's CDR3 is CASSTGQKNSPLHF. Here the CDR3 DNA reads TGTGCCAGCAGCACGGGACAGAAGAATTCACCCCTCCACTTT.

The rearrangement uses TRBV29-1 and TRBJ2-7, with 7 bases matching TRBD1. The CDR3 spans 13 residues. CDR1 and CDR2 (germline): SQVTM, ANQGSEA. Unmatched junction bases numbered 8, after V lost 5 bases and J lost 4 bases. The CDR3: CSVFTGTAYEQYF. The DNA of the CDR3 is TGCAGCGTTTTTACCGGGACAGCTTACGAGCAGTACTTC.